This T cell receptor (beta chain) was recovered during a study of T-cell reconstitution after alpha-beta-depleted transplantation in children (dated by TCRdb to the mid-2010s). Study-wide context: Using TCR repertoire profiling, the study quantitatively followed how T-cell immune reconstitution unfolded in children after TCRalphabeta/CD19-depleted allogeneic hematopoietic cell transplantation.

Libraries came from PCR. For sequencing, an Illumina HiSeq 2500 was employed. To normalize quantification of the TCRbeta repertoire, the TCR libraries were built with molecular barcoding that relied on unique molecular identifiers. Starting from the raw public reads, TCRdb applied fastp trimming at Q25, assembled clones with MiXCR and retained in-frame beta chains. Rows are unified per CDR3 protein, each entry keeping the most common DNA and genes. The sample yields approximately 400,000 distinct CDR3 sequences; roughly a tenth were counted once. The ten largest clones capture roughly 6% of the sample. The table lists this clonotype with many counts. Its specific antigen is unknown. Base-call qualities are not available, and no considerably larger clone is one nucleotide away. The CDR3 goes from the cysteine to the phenylalanine over 16 residues. Of all the DNA, just the CDR3 is kept, 48 bases in frame from base 1. CDR1 SGHDT and CDR2 YYEEEE were looked up in the germline V gene. The germline V and J ends show losses of 1 base and 2 bases respectively, and no gene match explains 8 bases of the junction.

The chain was built from TRBV5-6 and TRBJ2-7; 8 middle bases align to TRBD1. This clonotype originated in a human donor who donated a stem cell graft to a child with acute myeloid leukemia. Source: PBMCs from the stem cell graft donor, taken from the stem cell graft. The CDR3 loop reads CASSLRVPTGAYEQYF. The sequenced DNA is TGTGCCAGCAGCTTGCGTGTTCCGACAGGGGCCTACGAGCAGTACTTC.